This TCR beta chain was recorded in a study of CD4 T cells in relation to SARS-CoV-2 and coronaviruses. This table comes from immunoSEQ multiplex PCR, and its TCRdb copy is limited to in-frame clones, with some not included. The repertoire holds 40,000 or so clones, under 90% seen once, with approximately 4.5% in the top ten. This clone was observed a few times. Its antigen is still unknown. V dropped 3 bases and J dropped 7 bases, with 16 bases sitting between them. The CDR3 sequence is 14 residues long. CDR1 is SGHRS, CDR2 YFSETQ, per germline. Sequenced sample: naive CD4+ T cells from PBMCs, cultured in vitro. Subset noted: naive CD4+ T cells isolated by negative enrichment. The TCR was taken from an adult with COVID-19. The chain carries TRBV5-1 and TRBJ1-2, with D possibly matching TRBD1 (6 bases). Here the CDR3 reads CASSSPAQGSGYTF. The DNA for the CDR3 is TGCGCCAGCAGCTCTCCGGCACAGGGATCTGGCTACACCTTC.